This T cell receptor (beta chain) was recovered during a study of Graves' ophthalmopathy and Graves' hyperthyroidism. Whole-study findings and limits: Blood also carried most expanded thyroid clonotypes exceeding 0.001 frequency. The 13-signature model separated ophthalmopathy from stable hyperthyroidism at around 88% sensitivity and nearly 82% specificity.

Symptoms, serum thyroxine and TRAb, thyroid ultrasound, and orbital computed tomography formed the diagnostic basis. Concerning this clonotype itself: Antigen: not known.

Scientists amplified the TCR beta CDR3 regions from RNA transcripts. The library came from an HTBI-primed first-round RT-PCR and a second-round multiplex PCR. One entry per CDR3 protein results from TCRdb running MiXCR on the multiplex PCR reads. The table has 200,000 to 250,000 distinct CDR3 sequences, roughly 21% seen once; the top ten hold about 46%. The CDR3 runs 19 residues. Germline V gene lookup returns CDR1 SGHAT and CDR2 FQDESV (reference sequence). V lost 2 bases, J lost 0 bases, and 14 bases stayed unmatched. This TCR was recovered from a woman aged 50 to 60 with Graves' ophthalmopathy. The rearrangement joins TRBV11-1 to TRBJ2-5; the match to TRBD2 covers 8 bases. Sample: peripheral blood. CDR3 region: CASSLSDWSATSDQETQYF. In DNA, the CDR3 is TGTGCCAGCAGCTTATCCGACTGGTCTGCGACTAGCGACCAAGAGACCCAGTACTTC.